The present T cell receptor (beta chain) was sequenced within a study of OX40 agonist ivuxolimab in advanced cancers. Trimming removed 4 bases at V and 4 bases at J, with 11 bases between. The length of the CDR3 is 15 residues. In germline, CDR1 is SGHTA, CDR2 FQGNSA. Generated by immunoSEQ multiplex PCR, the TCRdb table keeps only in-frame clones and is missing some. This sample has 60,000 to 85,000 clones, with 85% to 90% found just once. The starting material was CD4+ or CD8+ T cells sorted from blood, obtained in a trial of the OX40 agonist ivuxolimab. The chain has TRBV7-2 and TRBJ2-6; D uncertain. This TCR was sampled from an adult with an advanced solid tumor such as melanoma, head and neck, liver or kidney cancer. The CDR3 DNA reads TGTGCCAGCAGCTCCCGCTCAAACGGGGCCAACGTCCTGACTTTC. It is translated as CASSSRSNGANVLTF. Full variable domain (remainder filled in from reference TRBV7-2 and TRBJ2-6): GAGVSQSPSNKVTEKGKDVELRCDPISGHTALYWYRQSLGQGLEFLIYFQGNSAPDKSGLPSDRFSAERTGGSVSTLTIQRTQQEDSAVYLCASSSRSNGANVLTFGAGSRLTVL.